The 5 T cell receptor beta chains below were found in one sample sequenced in a study of post-analysis software for immune sequencing data. Libraries were made from TCR beta cDNA, and they carried unique molecular identifiers. TCRdb reanalysed the PCR reads using MiXCR and keeps one entry per CDR3 protein. Here the sample spans fewer than 850,000 distinct CDR3 sequences, less than 35% being singletons. Their specific antigens are unknown. General study points: With TRBV5-6, TRBV5-1 and TRBV20-1 included, about five TRBV segments were more frequent in patients than in controls.

Sequenced input: blood. The receptors were gathered from a girl aged 5-17 years with multiple sclerosis.

V and J are TRBV29-1 and TRBJ2-1, with no clear D. The closer fit of TRBJ2-7 to the DNA end suggests the J call may be wrong. The CDR3 has 13 residues. CDR1 is SQVTM, CDR2 ANQGSEA, per germline. The CDR3 is CSVEAGSYNEQYF. CDR3 in DNA: TGCAGCGTTGAAGCGGGCTCCTACAATGAGCAGTACTTC.

The chain carries TRBV5-1 and TRBJ2-7, with TRBD2 matching over 9 bases. Per germline, CDR1 SGHRS and CDR2 YFSETQ. This CDR3 is built from 15 residues. The V and J ends lost 3 bases and 8 bases, in that order; junction bases with no gene match: 12. The DNA of the CDR3 is TGCGCCAGCAGCTCTAGCGGGGTCGCCTTGGAAAAGCAGTACTTC. Protein sequence: CASSSSGVALEKQYF.

This clonotype was seen repeatedly, ten times or more. An end of the junction does not agree with germline; a read error may underlie this. CDR3 region: CASSPGTGQGTQYF. The CDR3 nucleotides are TGTGCCAGCAGCCCTGGGACAGGTCAAGGGACCCAGTACTTC. The chain carries TRBV9 and TRBJ2-5; 8 positions match TRBD1. From germline, CDR1 is SGDLS and CDR2 YYNGEE. The CDR3 loop spans 14 amino acids.

This clonotype was counted between two and nine times. V usage is TRBV20-1 and J usage is TRBJ2-7; D could derive from TRBD1 or TRBD2 (6 bases each). Deletions cut 6 bases from V and 5 bases from J, with 20 bases between. CDR1 and CDR2 (germline): DFQATT, SNEGSKA (reference sequence). The length of the CDR3 is 14 residues. The CDR3 loop reads CSAGAPGLGNEQYF. In DNA form, the CDR3 reads TGCAGTGCGGGGGCACCGGGACTCGGGAACGAGCAGTACTTC.

This clonotype was counted a few times. The CDR3 region is CASSQDPGESYNEQFF. The CDR3 nucleotides read TGCGCCAGCAGCCAAGATCCGGGGGAGTCCTACAATGAGCAGTTCTTC. This chain links TRBV4-3 with TRBJ2-1, with a possible D match to TRBD2 (6 bases). Trimming stripped 0 bases from V and 1 base from J, with 10 bases between. Germline V lookup: CDR1 LGHNA, CDR2 YSLEER. CDR3 length equals 16 residues.